Listed here are 26 T cell receptor beta chains from one sample, sequenced in a study of cytomegalovirus exposure and HLA in healthy donors. The PCR made use of 60 Vbeta and 13 Jbeta primers. Assay used: immunoSEQ multiplex PCR; TCRdb lists only in-frame clones, some missing. In the table there are more than 95,000 clones, 60% to 75% of which are singletons. The sequenced material came from PBMCs. These receptors all stem from a woman between 50 and 59 years old in good health and CMV-seropositive.

This clone was recorded only once. The gene calls are TRBV2 and TRBJ2-1; 11 bases match TRBD2. J lost 9 bases, V lost 5 bases, and 15 bases had no gene match. Germline CDR1 is SNHLY and CDR2 is FYNNEI. The CDR3 has 17 amino acids. CDR3 loop: CASSLARRSGGAGEQFF. CDR3 nucleotide sequence: TGTGCCAGCAGTTTAGCTCGACGTAGCGGGGGGGCCGGTGAGCAGTTCTTC. The full variable domain, its missing parts supplied by reference TRBV2 and TRBJ2-1, is EPEVTQTPSHQVTQMGQEVILRCVPISNHLYFYWYRQILGQKVEFLVSFYNNEISEKSEIFDDQFSVERPDGSNFTLKIRSTKLEDSAMYFCASSLARRSGGAGEQFFGPGTRLTVL.

This chain links TRBV7-8 with TRBJ2-7; possible D gene TRBD1, 6 bases. V lost 0 bases, J lost 4 bases, and 19 bases lay in between. Germline CDR1 is SGHVS and CDR2 is FQNEAQ. There are 17 residues in the CDR3. The CDR3 bases are TGTGCCAGCAGCTTAGCGCGCATGCCAGGGGTGAGATACGAGCAGTACTTC. It translates to CASSLARMPGVRYEQYF. Using reference TRBV7-8 and TRBJ2-7 for the parts outside the CDR3, the full variable domain is GAGVSQSPRYKVAKRGQDVALRCDPISGHVSLFWYQQALGQGPEFLTYFQNEAQLDKSGLPSDRFFAERPEGSVSTLKIQRTQQEDSAVYLCASSLARMPGVRYEQYFGPGTRLTVT.

This chain links TRBV2 with TRBJ2-5, with 8 bases matching TRBD2. Trimming at V came to 5 bases and at J to 4 bases, leaving 15 bases not matched to a gene. The CDR3 loop spans 17 amino acids. Germline values: CDR1 SNHLY, CDR2 FYNNEI. CDR3 sequence: CASSSGRGAKMVETQYF. For the CDR3, the DNA is TGTGCCAGCAGTTCGGGGCGGGGGGCGAAGATGGTAGAGACCCAGTACTTC.

V is TRBV2 and J is TRBJ1-2; no definite D call. The CDR3 consists of 12 residues. The germline V gene encodes CDR1 SNHLY and CDR2 FYNNEI. Trimming removed 7 bases from V and 2 bases from J, with 8 bases in between. The CDR3 is CASTRGNYGYTF. CDR3 sequence (DNA): TGTGCCAGCACTAGAGGGAACTATGGCTACACCTTC.

The chain recombines TRBV30 with TRBJ1-2; 11 positions agree with TRBD1. The CDR3 contains 14 residues. V lost 3 bases and J lost 4; bases outside the gene matches: 4. CDR1 GTSNPN and CDR2 SVGIG come from the germline V gene (reference sequence). CDR3 DNA: TGTGCCTGGAGAGGCGGGACAGGGGGCTATGGCTACACCTTC. This encodes CAWRGGTGGYGYTF. The whole variable domain, remainder taken from reference TRBV30 and TRBJ1-2, is SQTIHQWPATLVQPVGSPLSLECTVEGTSNPNLYWYRQAAGRGLQLLFYSVGIGQISSEVPQNLSASRPQDRQFILSSKKLLLSDSGFYLCAWRGGTGGYGYTFGSGTRLTVV.

The gene calls are TRBV5-5 and TRBJ2-5, with TRBD2 as a possible D gene (6 bases). The V gene's germline CDR1 is SGHKS and CDR2 YYEKEE (reference sequence). This CDR3 has 14 residues. V was clipped by 6 bases and J by 2 bases, with 14 bases between them. The CDR3 region is CASNSRGGQETQYF. The CDR3 coding sequence is TGTGCCAGCAACTCGCGGGGAGGTCAAGAGACCCAGTACTTC.

J is TRBJ2-1 and V is TRBV9, with D tentatively TRBD1 (6 bases). The CDR3 is 15 amino acids. Germline V gives CDR1 SGDLS, CDR2 YYNGEE. The germline V and J ends were trimmed by 0 bases and 2 bases, with 9 bases remaining between them. CDR3 in amino acids: CASSVVPGAYNEQFF. The CDR3 DNA reads TGTGCCAGCAGCGTAGTCCCAGGGGCCTACAATGAGCAGTTCTTC.

This chain joins TRBV6-5 and TRBJ2-1; tentative D call: TRBD2 (5 bases). CDR1 MNHEY and CDR2 SVGAGI come from the germline V gene. There are 15 residues in the CDR3. V shed 5 bases and J shed 4 bases, with 15 bases lying between them. This chain's CDR3 is CASSQDPGVYNEQFF. The CDR3 DNA follows: TGTGCCAGCAGTCAGGACCCCGGGGTTTACAATGAGCAGTTCTTC.

In regard to this clone: The same CDR3 is also encoded by other DNA sequences in this sample. The chain employs TRBV6-1 and TRBJ2-5, with 11 positions matching TRBD2. The CDR3 contains 15 residues. The germline V gene has CDR1 MNHNS and CDR2 SASEGT. Losses at the gene ends were 4 bases for V and 2 bases for J; bases not matched to a gene: 3. The CDR3 is CASSVGLAGQETQYF. CDR3 DNA sequence: TGTGCCAGCAGTGTAGGACTAGCGGGTCAAGAGACCCAGTACTTC.

This chain joins TRBV7-2 and TRBJ1-2; perhaps TRBD1 as D (5 bases). Germline lookup yields CDR1 SGHTA and CDR2 FQGNSA. The CDR3 sequence is 14 residues long. The V end was cut by 1 base, the J end by 1 base, with 7 bases between. The CDR3 reads CASSLEGINYGYTF. The CDR3 DNA reads TGTGCCAGCAGCTTAGAGGGGATTAACTATGGCTACACCTTC.

This chain connects TRBV5-1 to TRBJ1-2; D remains ambiguous. The CDR3 has 14 residues. Deletions cut 0 bases from V and 7 bases from J, with 13 bases between. Germline loops: CDR1 SGHRS, CDR2 YFSETQ. CDR3 in DNA: TGCGCCAGCAGCTTGGAGGCCAGGCGTGGTGGCTACACCTTC. Translating it yields CASSLEARRGGYTF.

This clone has just a few counts. CDR3 residues: CASGASPGSGTEAFF. Written as DNA, the CDR3 is TGTGCCAGCGGGGCTTCGCCCGGGAGTGGCACTGAAGCTTTCTTT. The chain is built from TRBV7-9 and TRBJ1-1; TRBD1 is a possible D gene (5 bases). CDR3 length equals 15 residues. Germline assignment: CDR1 SEHNR and CDR2 FQNEAQ (reference sequence). V was cut by 8 bases and J by 4 bases, with 20 bases left in between.

This rearrangement joins TRBV11-2 to TRBJ2-5; TRBD1 is a possible D gene (6 bases). The ends were cut back, 5 bases at V and 4 bases at J, with 11 bases in the middle. The CDR3 consists of 13 residues. Germline CDR1 reads SGHAT; CDR2 reads FQNNGV. The DNA for the CDR3 is TGTGCCAGCAGCGTACAGGGTCGAGAGACCCAGTACTTC. It translates to CASSVQGRETQYF.

This clone has a single count. The chain combines TRBV7-6 with TRBJ2-7; TRBD1 is a possible D gene (6 bases). V shed 1 base and J shed 0 bases, with 16 bases lying between them. CDR1 is SGHVS, CDR2 FNYEAQ, per germline. CDR3 size: 17 residues. The CDR3 DNA follows: TGTGCCAGCAGCTTAGTGGCTCACAGGGTAGGCTCCTACGAGCAGTACTTC. It yields the protein CASSLVAHRVGSYEQYF.

The rearrangement links TRBV7-9 to TRBJ1-4; 8 positions agree with TRBD1. Trimming at V came to 5 bases and at J to 2 bases, leaving 4 bases not matched to a gene. CDR1 and CDR2 (germline): SEHNR, FQNEAQ (reference sequence). This CDR3 region has 15 residues. The CDR3, as DNA: TGTGCCAGCAGCCCCCGGACAGGGACTAATGAAAAACTGTTTTTT. It encodes CASSPRTGTNEKLFF. The full variable domain, its missing parts supplied by reference TRBV7-9 and TRBJ1-4, is DTGVSQNPRHKITKRGQNVTFRCDPISEHNRLYWYRQTLGQGPEFLTYFQNEAQLEKSRLLSDRFSAERPKGSFSTLEIQRTEQGDSAMYLCASSPRTGTNEKLFFGSGTQLSVL.

The chain has TRBV5-1 and TRBJ2-1, with TRBD2 matching 11 bases. Trimming cost V 4 bases and J 4 bases; bases outside gene matches: 4. The CDR3 covers 15 residues. The germline V gene encodes CDR1 SGHRS and CDR2 YFSETQ. The CDR3 DNA reads as TGCGCCAGCAGCCGAACTAGCGGGGGATACAATGAGCAGTTCTTC. Protein sequence: CASSRTSGGYNEQFF.

As to this clone: A junction boundary mismatches the germline segment, possibly from a read error. This chain connects TRBV14 to TRBJ1-3; D uncertain. The germline gives CDR1 SGHDN, CDR2 FVKESK. CDR3 length: 13 amino acids. The chain's CDR3 is CASRQAVGNTIYF. The DNA for the CDR3 is TGTGCCAGCAGACAAGCGGTTGGAAACACCATATATTTT.

The chain couples TRBV6-6 to TRBJ2-1; 7 bases fit TRBD2. The CDR3 has 13 residues. Germline loops: CDR1 MNHNY, CDR2 SVGAGI (reference sequence). J lost 8 bases, V lost 9 bases, and 10 bases had no gene match. CDR3 in amino acids: CASMSGVVDEQFF. CDR3 bases: TGTGCCAGTATGAGCGGGGTAGTCGATGAGCAGTTCTTC.

V is TRBV29-1 and J is TRBJ2-7, with 8 bases identical to TRBD1. J was trimmed by 3 bases and V by 3 bases; bases with no gene match: 10. The germline V gene encodes CDR1 SQVTM and CDR2 ANQGSEA. CDR3 length equals 15 residues. CDR3 DNA: TGCAGCGTTGATGGATTGGGAGACAGGGGCTACGAGCAGTACTTC. It is translated as CSVDGLGDRGYEQYF.

This chain uses TRBV6-5 with TRBJ2-1, with D perhaps matching TRBD2 (6 bases). This CDR3 has 13 residues. The germline V gene encodes CDR1 MNHEY and CDR2 SVGAGI. With 6 bases removed from V and 13 bases from J, the gap between germline ends came to 19 bases. CDR3 DNA: TGTGCCAGCAGCCCTTCGGGGGACCAGCCCCAGTTCTTC. As protein: CASSPSGDQPQFF.

V and J are TRBV7-9 and TRBJ1-3; D is uncertain. Germline V gene lookup returns CDR1 SEHNR and CDR2 FQNEAQ (reference sequence). V was pared by 4 bases and J by 0 bases, with 13 bases between. The CDR3 totals 16 residues. CDR3 in DNA: TGTGCCAGCAGCTCTACCCGAGAGGCCTCTGGAAACACCATATATTTT. This encodes CASSSTREASGNTIYF.

CDR3: CASSATENYGYTF. As DNA, the CDR3 is TGTGCCAGCTCAGCGACAGAGAACTATGGCTACACCTTC. This sequence joins TRBV18 and TRBJ1-2, with D possibly TRBD1 on 5 matching bases. V dropped 5 bases and J dropped 2 bases, with 9 bases sitting between them. Germline V lookup: CDR1 KGHSH, CDR2 LQKENI. The CDR3 is made up of 13 amino acids.

The chain couples TRBV5-1 to TRBJ2-2; 7 nucleotides match TRBD1. V gave up 5 bases and J gave up 3 bases; unmatched junction bases: 7. The germline CDR1 and CDR2 sequences are SGHRS and YFSETQ. The CDR3 length is 15 residues. The chain's CDR3 is CASRGYRGYTGELFF. Written as DNA, the CDR3 is TGCGCCAGCAGAGGGTACAGGGGATACACCGGGGAGCTGTTTTTT.

There are a few counts of this clone. The chain carries TRBV5-1 and TRBJ2-7; 9 positions match TRBD1. The CDR3 consists of 14 residues. Germline V gene data show CDR1 as SGHRS and CDR2 as YFSETQ. Trimming at V came to 4 bases and at J to 1 base, leaving 3 bases not matched to a gene. The CDR3: CASSPDRGSYEQYF. The DNA for the CDR3 is TGCGCCAGCAGCCCGGACAGGGGATCCTACGAGCAGTACTTC. Supplemented by reference TRBV5-1 and TRBJ2-7, the full variable domain reads KAGVTQTPRYLIKTRGQQVTLSCSPISGHRSVSWYQQTPGQGLQFLFEYFSETQRNKGNFPGRFSGRQFSNSRSEMNVSTLELGDSALYLCASSPDRGSYEQYFGPGTRLTVT.

The V gene is TRBV7-2, the J gene TRBJ1-2; D might be TRBD1 (6 bases). This CDR3 is 16 amino acids long. Looked up from germline, CDR1 is SGHTA and CDR2 is FQGNSA. Trimming shortened V by 6 bases and J by 2 bases, and 19 bases separated the two germline ends. The CDR3 DNA reads TGTGCCAGCAGACCCGCTGGGGGCCGCGGAAACTATGGCTACACCTTC. Amino acids: CASRPAGGRGNYGYTF.

The chain couples TRBV6-1 to TRBJ2-1; 7 bases fit TRBD1. J gave up 7 bases and V 6 bases, and 9 bases lay outside the gene matches. The germline V gene has CDR1 MNHNS and CDR2 SASEGT. CDR3 length: 14 amino acids. The chain's CDR3 is CASRSTGTGNEQFF. CDR3 in DNA: TGTGCCAGCAGATCGACAGGGACCGGGAATGAGCAGTTCTTC.